The 22 T cell receptor beta chains given below trace back to one sample, sequenced in a study of blood T cell repertoires in COVID-19. Generated by immunoSEQ multiplex PCR, the TCRdb table keeps only in-frame clones and is missing some. Counted here are 220,000 or so clones, roughly 82% occurring once; the ten biggest clones make up 2% to 2.5%. The sample taken for sequencing was PBMCs or T cells enriched from blood (not recorded which). The receptors were sampled from a woman aged 50 to 60 who had recovered from COVID-19.

The gene calls are TRBV5-1 and TRBJ1-4; D is possibly TRBD1 (6 bases). V was pared by 3 bases and J by 4 bases, with 19 bases between. The CDR3 contains 17 residues. CDR1 and CDR2 (germline): SGHRS, YFSETQ. CDR3 region: CASSWGPVDSVNEKLFF. As DNA, the CDR3 is TGCGCCAGCAGCTGGGGGCCCGTAGACAGTGTTAATGAAAAACTGTTTTTT.

The chain has TRBV4-3 and TRBJ2-1; 7 bases align to TRBD2. The CDR3 sequence is 14 residues long. CDR1 LGHNA and CDR2 YSLEER come from the germline V gene. V shed 5 bases and J 7 bases; nucleotides not matched to a gene: 8. This CDR3 reads CASSVKGGRNEQFF. CDR3 DNA: TGCGCCAGCAGCGTCAAGGGAGGGCGAAATGAGCAGTTCTTC.

The chain has TRBV3-1 (or the pseudogene TRBV3-2) and TRBJ1-2; possibly TRBD1 for D (5 bases). V lost 3 bases to trimming and J lost 3 bases, with 8 bases between them. The CDR3 has 13 residues. Germline V lookup: CDR1 LGHDT, CDR2 YNNKEL (reference sequence). CDR3 nucleotides: TGTGCCAGCAGCCACAGGGCGGACTATGGCTACACCTTC. Translated, it gives CASSHRADYGYTF.

The chain carries TRBV7-2 and TRBJ1-5; D might be TRBD1 (5 bases). Trimming pared 1 base from V and 1 base from J, leaving 14 bases between. The CDR3 has 17 residues. Per germline, CDR1 SGHTA and CDR2 FQGNSA. The CDR3 coding sequence is TGTGCCAGCAGCTTAGGGACGGGGGGTTGGAGCAATCAGCCCCAGCATTTT. Its translation is CASSLGTGGWSNQPQHF.

This chain joins TRBV6-5 and TRBJ1-4; D is perhaps TRBD1 (5 bases). Germline CDR1 and CDR2: MNHEY and SVGAGI. Trimming removed 8 bases at V and 7 bases at J, with 14 bases between. CDR3 size: 13 residues. In nucleotides, the CDR3 is TGTGCCAGCGCAGGGATCTCTAGTGAAAAACTGTTTTTT. Residues: CASAGISSEKLFF.

The chain links TRBV27 to TRBJ1-1; TRBD1 matches at 9 bases. This CDR3 comprises 14 residues. The V gene end was trimmed by 5 bases and the J gene end by 5 bases; junction bases not matched to a gene: 6. CDR1 is MNHEY, CDR2 SMNVEV, per germline (reference sequence). The CDR3 spells CASSATTGGTEAFF. The CDR3 region has the DNA TGTGCCAGCAGTGCCACGACAGGGGGGACTGAAGCTTTCTTT.

The chain combines TRBV7-2 with TRBJ1-1; D may be TRBD1 (5 bases). V lost 5 bases to trimming and J lost 8 bases, with 15 bases between them. CDR3 length equals 13 residues. Per germline, CDR1 SGHTA and CDR2 FQGNSA. The CDR3 spells CASSPNMGPEAFF. Here the CDR3 DNA reads TGTGCCAGCAGCCCCAACATGGGGCCCGAAGCTTTCTTT.

This clone appeared once. The chain couples TRBV4-3 to TRBJ1-3; weak D call: TRBD1 (6 bases). This CDR3 region has 15 residues. Germline CDR1 and CDR2: LGHNA and YSLEER. V shed 5 bases and J shed 0 bases, with 11 bases lying between them. CDR3 in DNA: TGCGCCAGCAGCTGGACAGTTAACTCTGGAAACACCATATATTTT. Protein sequence: CASSWTVNSGNTIYF.

In DNA, the CDR3 is TGTGCCAGCAGCTTTGGCGGGGCCCAAGAGACCCAGTACTTC. It codes for CASSFGGAQETQYF. The rearrangement joins TRBV7-3 to TRBJ2-5, with a weak D call TRBD2 (6 bases). In germline, CDR1 is SGHTA, CDR2 FQGTGA. The germline V and J ends were trimmed by 3 bases and 1 base, with 9 bases remaining between them. This CDR3 has 14 amino acids.

Details on this clone: This may be a read error, as it is one base from a much larger clone. The chain joins TRBV5-1 to TRBJ2-7; 10 bases agree with TRBD2. Germline values: CDR1 SGHRS, CDR2 YFSETQ. The trim removed 5 bases at V and 3 bases at J, leaving 2 bases unmatched. This CDR3 contains 13 residues. The CDR3 is CASRKREGYEQYF. CDR3 DNA sequence: TGCGCCAGCAGGAAGCGGGAGGGCTACGAGCAGTACTTC.

The rearrangement joins TRBV3-1 (or the pseudogene TRBV3-2) to TRBJ2-1, with 8 bases lining up with TRBD2. The CDR3 is 16 residues long. Germline CDR1 and CDR2: LGHDT and YNNKEL (reference sequence). J lost 3 bases, V lost 2 bases, and 6 bases had no gene match. CDR3 in amino acids: CASSQLGSGSYNEQFF. CDR3 bases: TGTGCCAGCAGCCAACTCGGCAGCGGGAGCTACAATGAGCAGTTCTTC.

The CDR3 reads CASSAGQGPYNEQFF. The CDR3 nucleotides read TGTGCCAGCAGCGCCGGACAGGGGCCATACAATGAGCAGTTCTTC. The chain has TRBV7-8 and TRBJ2-1, with 9 bases identical to TRBD1. V lost 5 bases and J lost 4; bases outside the gene matches: 6. Germline CDR1 is SGHVS and CDR2 is FQNEAQ. The CDR3 spans 15 residues. Based on the CDR3 plus reference TRBV7-8 and TRBJ2-1, the full variable domain is GAGVSQSPRYKVAKRGQDVALRCDPISGHVSLFWYQQALGQGPEFLTYFQNEAQLDKSGLPSDRFFAERPEGSVSTLKIQRTQQEDSAVYLCASSAGQGPYNEQFFGPGTRLTVL.

The rearrangement joins TRBV6-5 to TRBJ2-2; 7 nucleotides align to TRBD2. V lost 7 bases to trimming and J lost 5 bases; unmatched junction nucleotides: 4. CDR3 length equals 13 residues. CDR1 is MNHEY, CDR2 SVGAGI, per germline. CDR3 region: CASTLSGTGELFF. The CDR3 DNA reads as TGTGCCAGCACCCTTAGCGGGACCGGGGAGCTGTTTTTT.

V is TRBV5-5 and J is TRBJ1-2, with a weak D call TRBD1 (6 bases). Germline V lookup: CDR1 SGHKS, CDR2 YYEKEE (reference sequence). The CDR3 covers 15 residues. Trimming stripped 4 bases from V and 4 bases from J, with 17 bases between. The CDR3 coding sequence is TGTGCCAGCAGCCCCGGGGCAGGGGTATTCTATGGCTACACCTTC. Its translation is CASSPGAGVFYGYTF.

This clone has a single count. V and J are TRBV7-2 and TRBJ2-3; D may be TRBD2 (5 bases). The CDR3 length is 13 residues. In germline, CDR1 is SGHTA, CDR2 FQGNSA. Trimming pared 1 base from V and 5 bases from J, leaving 7 bases between. The CDR3 spells CASSLGREDTQYF. The CDR3 DNA is TGTGCCAGCAGCTTAGGACGGGAAGATACGCAGTATTTT. The full variable domain, rest sourced from reference TRBV7-2 and TRBJ2-3, is GAGVSQSPSNKVTEKGKDVELRCDPISGHTALYWYRQSLGQGLEFLIYFQGNSAPDKSGLPSDRFSAERTGGSVSTLTIQRTQQEDSAVYLCASSLGREDTQYFGPGTRLTVL.

DNA of the CDR3: TGTGCCAGCAGCTTAATAACCGGGACTAGCGGGGGGCGTCTAGAGACCCAGTACTTC. Translated: CASSLITGTSGGRLETQYF. The V gene is TRBV7-2, the J gene TRBJ2-5; 15 bases line up with TRBD2. The CDR3 totals 19 residues. CDR1 is SGHTA, CDR2 FQGNSA, per germline. J lost 4 bases, V lost 2 bases, and 11 bases had no gene match.

The chain uses TRBV7-3 and TRBJ1-6; 9 bases map to TRBD1. V lost 6 bases to trimming and J lost 9 bases; unmatched junction nucleotides: 6. CDR1 is SGHTA and CDR2 is FQGTGA in the germline V gene. This CDR3 has 14 residues. DNA of the CDR3: TGTGCCAGCAGTTGGACAGGGGAAGGTTCACCCCTCCACTTT. This encodes CASSWTGEGSPLHF. The full variable domain, rest sourced from reference TRBV7-3 and TRBJ1-6, is GAGVSQTPSNKVTEKGKYVELRCDPISGHTALYWYRQSLGQGPEFLIYFQGTGAADDSGLPNDRFFAVRPEGSVSTLKIQRTERGDSAVYLCASSWTGEGSPLHFGNGTRLTVT.

The CDR3 loop reads CAVTGRHISGYTF. The CDR3 DNA reads TGTGCCGTCACCGGGAGACATATTTCCGGCTACACCTTC. The chain couples TRBV6-5 to TRBJ1-2; the D is unclear. CDR1 is MNHEY, CDR2 SVGAGI, per germline. The CDR3 loop spans 13 amino acids. Trimming stripped 11 bases from V and 8 bases from J, with 21 bases between.

V is TRBV6-5 and J is TRBJ2-2; 7 bases fit TRBD2. Germline V gives CDR1 MNHEY, CDR2 SVGAGI. This CDR3 has 15 amino acids. V was clipped by 7 bases and J by 6 bases; unmatched bases: 11. CDR3 loop: CASNQGRVTAGELFF. The CDR3 DNA follows: TGTGCCAGCAACCAAGGGAGGGTAACTGCCGGGGAGCTGTTTTTT.

In this sample, this clone turned up a few times. V and J are TRBV30 and TRBJ1-3; D unclear. Germline lookup yields CDR1 GTSNPN and CDR2 SVGIG (reference sequence). The CDR3 runs to 12 residues. Trimming took off 3 bases at V and 2 bases at J, with 5 bases between the two ends. The CDR3 sequence: CAWRPTGNTIYF. The CDR3 DNA is TGTGCCTGGAGACCTACTGGAAACACCATATATTTT.

This chain joins TRBV10-3 and TRBJ1-1; TRBD1 matches at 9 bases. Germline V gene data show CDR1 as ENHRY and CDR2 as SYGVKD. V was clipped by 6 bases and J by 4 bases; unmatched bases: 9. The CDR3 covers 15 residues. DNA of the CDR3: TGTGCCATCAGCCGGGACAGGGTAGTAGGCACTGAAGCTTTCTTT. It is translated as CAISRDRVVGTEAFF.

The V gene is TRBV19, the J gene TRBJ2-7; 9 bases are a match to TRBD2. This CDR3 region has 13 residues. Germline V gives CDR1 LNHDA, CDR2 SQIVND (reference sequence). V was pared by 6 bases and J by 2 bases, with 2 bases of the junction left unmatched. DNA of the CDR3: TGTGCCAGTAGAGCGGGAGGTACCTACGAGCAGTACTTC. This gives the protein CASRAGGTYEQYF.